This T cell receptor beta chain was found in a study of T-cell memory formation after mild COVID-19. The CDR3 spans 14 residues. Trimming stripped 0 bases from V and 7 bases from J, with 11 bases between. CDR1 is SGDLS, CDR2 YYNGEE, per germline. Study findings and constraints: Clones shrinking between day 15 and 85 showed a balanced CD4/CD8 split, and those that grew later tilted toward CD4+.

The table lists this clonotype with a few counts. As yet, its antigen is unknown. MiXCR was run by TCRdb on the 5' RACE reads, yielding one entry per CDR3 protein. The sample yields 350,000 or so distinct CDR3 sequences, 10% to 15% seen once. The J gene is TRBJ1-5, the V gene TRBV9; the D gene is possibly TRBD1 (5 bases). The sequencing input was PBMCs or a T cell subset sorted from them (not recorded which). The clonotype comes from a man between 18 and 35 years old who had mild COVID-19 (a few samples of this study predate the infection). Cell type and time point are not known. CDR3: CASSVGRAGQPQHF. CDR3 nucleotides: TGTGCCAGCAGCGTAGGCAGGGCGGGCCAGCCCCAGCATTTT.